This TCR beta chain was retrieved from a study of blood T cell repertoires in COVID-19. Overall study context: In each case, the material was cDNA or gDNA derived from T cells, B-cell-depleted T cells, or PBMCs.

CDR1 is LGHDT, CDR2 YNNKEL, per germline (reference sequence). This CDR3 spans 20 amino acids. After removal of 1 base from V and 5 bases from J, the junction contained 16 bases not matched to a gene. In the source study's methods: Estimated nucleated cell counts came from reference gene primer amplification. Using immunoSEQ multiplex PCR, the repertoire was profiled, and TCRdb retains in-frame clones only, with some absent. That table furnishes V, J and clone size, whereas the DNA furnished D and trimming. The sample lists some 320,000 clones; 70% to 90% were seen once. Sequenced material: peripheral blood. This clonotype was obtained from a woman aged 45-60 years who had recovered from COVID-19. This sequence joins TRBV3-1 (or the pseudogene TRBV3-2) and TRBJ2-2; the match to TRBD2 covers 10 bases. This CDR3 is CASSQVTSGKGFQGTGELFF. CDR3 coding DNA: TGTGCCAGCAGCCAAGTTACTAGCGGGAAGGGTTTCCAGGGGACCGGGGAGCTGTTTTTT.